This TCR beta chain came from a study of T cells in Graves' hyperthyroidism and ophthalmopathy. General study findings and limits: Most thyroid clonotypes that were expanded above 0.001 also turned up in blood.

This clonotype has ten or more counts. No antigen is known for it. Uncontrolled infection, other autoimmune disease, pregnancy or lactation disqualified patients from enrolment. Thyroid ultrasound, orbital computed tomography, clinical symptoms, and serum thyroxine and TRAb underpinned diagnoses. The CDR3 regions of TCR beta were amplified from RNA transcripts. An initial round of RT-PCR targeting the TCR CDR3 relied on the HTBI primer set. Each CDR3 protein gets one entry after TCRdb re-called the multiplex PCR reads with MiXCR. The sample holds 490,000 or so distinct CDR3 sequences; 40% to 50% are singletons and the top ten take 44%. The CDR3 extends over 14 amino acids. The V gene end was trimmed by 6 bases and the J gene end by 4 bases; junction bases not matched to a gene: 8. Germline V CDR1 and CDR2: MNHEY, SVGEGT.

The sequenced sample consisted of peripheral blood or thyroid tissue (not recorded which). The chain combines TRBV6-2 or TRBV6-3 with TRBJ1-1; 7 nucleotides agree with TRBD1. The source of this sequence is an adult woman with Graves' disease, either hyperthyroidism or ophthalmopathy (not recorded which). The CDR3 nucleotides are TGTGCCAGCAGGACGAATCAGGGGGTCACTGAAGCTTTCTTT. Its translation is CASRTNQGVTEAFF.